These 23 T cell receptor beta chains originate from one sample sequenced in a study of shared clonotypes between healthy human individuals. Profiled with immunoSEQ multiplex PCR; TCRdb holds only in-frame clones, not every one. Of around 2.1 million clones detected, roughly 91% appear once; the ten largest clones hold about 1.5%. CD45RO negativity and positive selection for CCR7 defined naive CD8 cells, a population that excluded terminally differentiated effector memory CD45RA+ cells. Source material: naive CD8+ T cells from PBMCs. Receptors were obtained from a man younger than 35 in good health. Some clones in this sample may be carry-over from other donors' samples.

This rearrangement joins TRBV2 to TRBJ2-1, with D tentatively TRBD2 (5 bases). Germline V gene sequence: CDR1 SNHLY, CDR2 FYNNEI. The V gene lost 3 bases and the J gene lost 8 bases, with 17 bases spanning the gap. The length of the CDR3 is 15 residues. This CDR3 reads CASSDSDSKADEQFF. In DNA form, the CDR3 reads TGTGCCAGCAGTGACAGTGACTCCAAAGCGGATGAGCAGTTCTTC.

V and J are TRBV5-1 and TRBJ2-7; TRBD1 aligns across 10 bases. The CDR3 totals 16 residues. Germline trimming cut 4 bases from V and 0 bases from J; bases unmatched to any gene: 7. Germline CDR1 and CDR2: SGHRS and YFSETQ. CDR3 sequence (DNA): TGCGCCAGCAGCGTGGGGGGACAGGGGAGCTCCTACGAGCAGTACTTC. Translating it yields CASSVGGQGSSYEQYF.

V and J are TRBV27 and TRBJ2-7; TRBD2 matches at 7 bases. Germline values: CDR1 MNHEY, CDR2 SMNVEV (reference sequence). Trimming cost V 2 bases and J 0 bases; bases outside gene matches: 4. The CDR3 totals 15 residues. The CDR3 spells CASSLGASGSYEQYF. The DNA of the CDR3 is TGTGCCAGCAGTTTAGGGGCTAGCGGCTCCTACGAGCAGTACTTC.

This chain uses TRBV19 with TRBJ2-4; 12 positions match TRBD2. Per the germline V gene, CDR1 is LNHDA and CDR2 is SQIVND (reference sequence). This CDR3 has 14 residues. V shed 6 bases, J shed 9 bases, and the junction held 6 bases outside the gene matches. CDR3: CASSPGLAGLIQYF. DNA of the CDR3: TGTGCCAGTAGCCCAGGACTAGCGGGACTCATTCAGTACTTC.

The CDR3 loop reads CASSITGTGYEQYF. Written as DNA, the CDR3 is TGTGCCAGCTCAATCACCGGGACAGGGTACGAGCAGTACTTC. This sequence joins TRBV18 and TRBJ2-7; 9 bases map to TRBD1. The CDR3 is 14 amino acids. V shed 5 bases and J 4 bases; nucleotides not matched to a gene: 6. Germline CDR1 is KGHSH and CDR2 is LQKENI.

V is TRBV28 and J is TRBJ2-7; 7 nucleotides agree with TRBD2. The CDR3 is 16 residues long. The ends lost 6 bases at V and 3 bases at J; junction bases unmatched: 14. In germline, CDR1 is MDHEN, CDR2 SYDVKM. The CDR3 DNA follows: TGTGCCAGCAGCTCCGATGGACTAGTGTTACTCTACGAGCAGTACTTC. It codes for CASSSDGLVLLYEQYF.

The CDR3 DNA follows: TGTGCCAGCAGCTTAGCTGCAGAGGGGAAGATTGGAAACACCATATATTTT. Its translation is CASSLAAEGKIGNTIYF. The genes are TRBV7-6 and TRBJ1-3; the D gene is possibly TRBD1 (5 bases). The CDR3 consists of 17 residues. In germline, CDR1 is SGHVS, CDR2 FNYEAQ. The V end was cut by 0 bases, the J end by 3 bases, with 15 bases between.

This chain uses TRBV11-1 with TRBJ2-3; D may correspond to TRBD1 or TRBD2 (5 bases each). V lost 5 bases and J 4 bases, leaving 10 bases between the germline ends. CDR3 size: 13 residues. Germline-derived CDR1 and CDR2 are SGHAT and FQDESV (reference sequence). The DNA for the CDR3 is TGTGCCAGCAGCGGGGGATGGGCAGATACGCAGTATTTT. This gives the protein CASSGGWADTQYF.

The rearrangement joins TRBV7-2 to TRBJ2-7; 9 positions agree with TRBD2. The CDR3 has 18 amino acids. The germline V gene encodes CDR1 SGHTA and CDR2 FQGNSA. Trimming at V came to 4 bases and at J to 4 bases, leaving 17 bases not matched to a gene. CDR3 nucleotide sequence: TGTGCCAGCAGCTCACTAGGGCGCTTAGCGGGAGCTGGTTACGAGCAGTACTTC. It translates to CASSSLGRLAGAGYEQYF.

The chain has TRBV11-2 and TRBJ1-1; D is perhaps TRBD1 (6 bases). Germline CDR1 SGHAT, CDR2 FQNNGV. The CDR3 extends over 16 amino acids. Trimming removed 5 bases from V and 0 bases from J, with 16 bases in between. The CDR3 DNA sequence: TGTGCCAGCAGCCACCCTCGACAGGCCCTGAACACTGAAGCTTTCTTT. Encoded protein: CASSHPRQALNTEAFF. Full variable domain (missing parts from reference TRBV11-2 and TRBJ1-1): EAGVAQSPRYKIIEKRQSVAFWCNPISGHATLYWYQQILGQGPKLLIQFQNNGVVDDSQLPKDRFSAERLKGVDSTLKIQPAKLEDSAVYLCASSHPRQALNTEAFFGQGTRLTVV.

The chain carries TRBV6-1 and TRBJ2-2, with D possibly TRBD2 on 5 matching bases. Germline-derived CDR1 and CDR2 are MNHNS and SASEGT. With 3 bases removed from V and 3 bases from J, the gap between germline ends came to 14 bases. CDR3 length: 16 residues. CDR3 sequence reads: CASSDPRGIHTGELFF. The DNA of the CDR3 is TGTGCCAGCAGTGACCCCCGAGGGATCCACACCGGGGAGCTGTTTTTT.

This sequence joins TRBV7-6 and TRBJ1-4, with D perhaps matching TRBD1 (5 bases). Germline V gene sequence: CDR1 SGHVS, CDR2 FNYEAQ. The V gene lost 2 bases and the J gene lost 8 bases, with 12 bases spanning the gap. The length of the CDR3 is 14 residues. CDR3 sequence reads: CASSLRDVKEKLFF. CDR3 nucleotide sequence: TGTGCCAGCAGCTTAAGGGACGTAAAGGAAAAACTGTTTTTT.

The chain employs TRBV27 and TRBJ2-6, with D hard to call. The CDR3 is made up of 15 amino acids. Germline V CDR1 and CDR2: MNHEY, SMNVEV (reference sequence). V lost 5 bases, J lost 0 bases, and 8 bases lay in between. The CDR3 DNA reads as TGTGCCAGCAGTGCCCTACCCTCTGGGGCCAACGTCCTGACTTTC. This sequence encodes CASSALPSGANVLTF.

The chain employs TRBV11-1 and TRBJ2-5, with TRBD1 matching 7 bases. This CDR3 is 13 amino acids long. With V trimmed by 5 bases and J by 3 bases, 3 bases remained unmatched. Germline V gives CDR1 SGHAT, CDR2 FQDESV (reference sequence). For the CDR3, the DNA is TGTGCCAGCAGCCCCAGGGGGAAAGAGACCCAGTACTTC. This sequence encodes CASSPRGKETQYF.

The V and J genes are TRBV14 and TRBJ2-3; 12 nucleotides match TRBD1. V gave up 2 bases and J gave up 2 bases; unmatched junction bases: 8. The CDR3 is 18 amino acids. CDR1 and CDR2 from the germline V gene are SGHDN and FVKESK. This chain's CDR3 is CASSQSTGTGGATDTQYF. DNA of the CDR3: TGTGCCAGCAGCCAATCTACCGGGACAGGGGGCGCCACAGATACGCAGTATTTT.

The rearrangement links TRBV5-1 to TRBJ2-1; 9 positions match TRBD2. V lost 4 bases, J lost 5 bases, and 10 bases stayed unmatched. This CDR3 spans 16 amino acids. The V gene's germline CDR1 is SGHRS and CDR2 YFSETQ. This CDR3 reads CASSRTRLAGNNEQFF. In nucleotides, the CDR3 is TGCGCCAGCAGCCGCACTCGGCTAGCGGGGAACAATGAGCAGTTCTTC.

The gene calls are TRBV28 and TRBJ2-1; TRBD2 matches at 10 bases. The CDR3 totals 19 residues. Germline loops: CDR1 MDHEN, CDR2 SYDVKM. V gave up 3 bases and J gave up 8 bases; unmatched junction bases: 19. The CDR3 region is CASSFTPFSPASGSDEQFF. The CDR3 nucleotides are TGTGCCAGCAGTTTCACCCCATTTTCCCCGGCTAGCGGGAGTGATGAGCAGTTCTTC.

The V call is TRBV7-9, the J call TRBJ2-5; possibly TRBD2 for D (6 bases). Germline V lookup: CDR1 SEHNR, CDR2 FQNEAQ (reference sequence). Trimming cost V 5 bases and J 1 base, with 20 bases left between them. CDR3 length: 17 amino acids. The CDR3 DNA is TGTGCCAGCAGCGCGAAAGACCCCGGGACTGTCCAAGAGACCCAGTACTTC. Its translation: CASSAKDPGTVQETQYF. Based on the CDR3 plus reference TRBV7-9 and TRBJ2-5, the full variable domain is DTGVSQNPRHKITKRGQNVTFRCDPISEHNRLYWYRQTLGQGPEFLTYFQNEAQLEKSRLLSDRFSAERPKGSFSTLEIQRTEQGDSAMYLCASSAKDPGTVQETQYFGPGTRLLVL.

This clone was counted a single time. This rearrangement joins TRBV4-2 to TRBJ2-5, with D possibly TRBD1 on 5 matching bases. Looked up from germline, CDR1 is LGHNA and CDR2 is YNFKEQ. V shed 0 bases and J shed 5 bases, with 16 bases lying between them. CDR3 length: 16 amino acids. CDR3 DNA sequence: TGTGCCAGCAGCCAAGATCTTGGGGCAGGGTTGGAGACCCAGTACTTC. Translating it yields CASSQDLGAGLETQYF.

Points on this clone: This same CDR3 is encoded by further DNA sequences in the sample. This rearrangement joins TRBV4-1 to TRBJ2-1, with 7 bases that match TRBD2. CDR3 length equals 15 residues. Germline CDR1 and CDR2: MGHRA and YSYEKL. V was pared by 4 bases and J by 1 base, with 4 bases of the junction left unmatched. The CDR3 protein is CASSPRLASYNEQFF. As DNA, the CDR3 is TGCGCCAGCAGCCCACGACTAGCATCCTACAATGAGCAGTTCTTC.

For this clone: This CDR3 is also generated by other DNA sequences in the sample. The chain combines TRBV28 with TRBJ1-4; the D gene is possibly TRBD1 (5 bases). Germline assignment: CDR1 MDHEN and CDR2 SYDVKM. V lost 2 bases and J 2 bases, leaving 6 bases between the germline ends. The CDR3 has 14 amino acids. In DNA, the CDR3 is TGTGCCAGCAGTTTACGGGGGACTAATGAAAAACTGTTTTTT. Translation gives CASSLRGTNEKLFF.

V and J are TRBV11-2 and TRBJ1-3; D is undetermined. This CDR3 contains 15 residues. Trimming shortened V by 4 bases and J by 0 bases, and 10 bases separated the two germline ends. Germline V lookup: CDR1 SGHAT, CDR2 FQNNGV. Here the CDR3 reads CASSSRTSSGNTIYF. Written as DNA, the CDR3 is TGTGCCAGCAGCTCCCGAACGAGCTCTGGAAACACCATATATTTT.

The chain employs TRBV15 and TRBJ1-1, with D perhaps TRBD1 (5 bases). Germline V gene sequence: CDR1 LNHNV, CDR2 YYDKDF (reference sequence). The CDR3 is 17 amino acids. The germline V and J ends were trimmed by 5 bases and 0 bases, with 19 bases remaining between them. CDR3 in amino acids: CATSRRPKQAMNTEAFF. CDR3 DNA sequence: TGTGCCACCAGCCGAAGGCCTAAACAGGCGATGAACACTGAAGCTTTCTTT.